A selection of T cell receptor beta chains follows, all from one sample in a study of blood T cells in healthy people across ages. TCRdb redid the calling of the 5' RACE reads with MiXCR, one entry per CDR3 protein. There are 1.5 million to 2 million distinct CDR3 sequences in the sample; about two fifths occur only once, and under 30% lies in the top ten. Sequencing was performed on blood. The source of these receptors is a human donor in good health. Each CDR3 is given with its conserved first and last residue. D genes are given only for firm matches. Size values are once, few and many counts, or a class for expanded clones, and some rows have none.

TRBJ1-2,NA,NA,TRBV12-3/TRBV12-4,TGTGCCAGCAGCCCAACCTGGGACTATGACTACACCTTC,CASSPTWDYDYTF
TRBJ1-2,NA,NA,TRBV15,TGTGCCACCAGCAGAGATCCGGACGGATATTATGGCTACACCTTC,CATSRDPDGYYGYTF
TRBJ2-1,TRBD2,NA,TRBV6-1,TGTGCCAGCAGTGAAAGAATCGTCGGGGGACTAGCGGGGGGGGATGAGCAGTTCTTC,CASSERIVGGLAGGDEQFF
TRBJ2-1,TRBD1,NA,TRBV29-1,TGCAGCGTAGACAGGGTTTTGACCTACAATGAGCAGTTCTTC,CSVDRVLTYNEQFF
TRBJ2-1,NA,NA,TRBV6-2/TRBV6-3,TGTGCCAGCAGTTACTATGGGGGCCCCCCTCGAAATGAGCAGTTCTTC,CASSYYGGPPRNEQFF
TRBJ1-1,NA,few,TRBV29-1,TGCAGCGTTGTACCAGGGGCAGATGAAGCTTTCTTT,CSVVPGADEAFF
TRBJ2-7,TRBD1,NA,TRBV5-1,TGCGCCAGCAGCATGCACAGGGGGCTTCGAGGCGAGCAGTACTTC,CASSMHRGLRGEQYF
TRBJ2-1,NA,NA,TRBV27,TGTGCCAGCGGGTCGGGACACTACAATGAGCAGTTCTTC,CASGSGHYNEQFF
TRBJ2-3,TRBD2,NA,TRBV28,TGTGCCAGCGTCGCTAGCGGGGGGACAGATACGCAGTATTTT,CASVASGGTDTQYF
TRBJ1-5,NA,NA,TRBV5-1,TGCGCCAGCAGCTTGCACGTGGGAAATCAGCCCCAGCATTTT,CASSLHVGNQPQHF
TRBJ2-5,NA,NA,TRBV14,TGTGCCGGCAGCTATCAAGAAAACCAAGAGACCCAGTACTTC,CAGSYQENQETQYF
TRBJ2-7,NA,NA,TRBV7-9,TGTGCCAGCAGCTTAGTGGGGAACTTGAAGATCTACGAGCAGTACTTC,CASSLVGNLKIYEQYF
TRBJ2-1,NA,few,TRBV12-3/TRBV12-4,TGTGCCAGCAGTTACAGTTACTACAATGAGCAGTTCTTC,CASSYSYYNEQFF
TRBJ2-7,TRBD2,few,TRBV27,TGTGCCAGCAGTAAAATAGCGGGATCCTACGAGCAGTACTTC,CASSKIAGSYEQYF
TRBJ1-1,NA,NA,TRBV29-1,TGCAGCGTTGAAAGGGTCGGCAGACACACTGAAGCTTTCTTT,CSVERVGRHTEAFF
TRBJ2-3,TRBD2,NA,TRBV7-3,TGTGCCAGCAGCTTATCCGCGGGGGAAGATACGCAGTATTTT,CASSLSAGEDTQYF
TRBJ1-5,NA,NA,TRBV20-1,TGCAGTGCCTATAACCGGAATCAGCCCCAGCATTTT,CSAYNRNQPQHF
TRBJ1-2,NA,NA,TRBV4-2,TGTGCCAGCAGCCAAGATCTGAGACAGTTAAACTATGGCTGCACCTTC,CASSQDLRQLNYGCTF
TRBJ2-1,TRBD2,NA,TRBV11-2,TGTGCCAGCAGCTTAGAAAGGGCGGGGGGGCCCCATGAGCAGTTCTTC,CASSLERAGGPHEQFF
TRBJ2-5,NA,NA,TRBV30,TGTGCCTGGAGTGCCGGGGGAGAGACCCAGTACTTC,CAWSAGGETQYF
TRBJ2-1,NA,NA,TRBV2,TGTGCCAGCAGGGAGGAGGGACAGCTCTACAATGAGCAGTTCTTC,CASREEGQLYNEQFF
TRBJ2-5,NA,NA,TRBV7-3,TGTGCCAGCAGCTCACTAACTTCTAGGCGCGAAGAGGAAGAGACCCAGTACTTC,CASSSLTSRREEEETQYF
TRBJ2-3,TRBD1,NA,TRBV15,TGTGCCACCAGCCTTCGGACAGGAACCGATACGCAGTATTTT,CATSLRTGTDTQYF
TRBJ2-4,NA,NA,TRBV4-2,TGTGCCAGCAGCCAAGATGAGACAGCACGTCTTCAGTACTTC,CASSQDETARLQYF
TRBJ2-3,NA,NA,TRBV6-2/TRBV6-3,TGTGCCAGCAGTCGACAATTCCGGGGCACAGATATGCAGTATTTT,CASSRQFRGTDMQYF
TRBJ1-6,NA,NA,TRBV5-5,TGTGCCAGCAGCTTGGTTTCACTAGAGAGCTCCTATAATTCACCCCTCCACTTT,CASSLVSLESSYNSPLHF
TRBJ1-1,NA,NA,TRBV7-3,TGTGCCAGCAGCTTAAGTGGGACAAACACTGAAGCTTTCTTT,CASSLSGTNTEAFF
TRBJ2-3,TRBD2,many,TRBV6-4,TGTGCCAGCAGCCGACTAGCGGGGGACACAGATACGCAGTATTTT,CASSRLAGDTDTQYF
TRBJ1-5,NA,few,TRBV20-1,TGCAGTGCCGCCCGGCAGGAGCAGCCCCAGCATTTT,CSAARQEQPQHF
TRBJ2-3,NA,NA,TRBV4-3,TGCGCCAGCAGCCAAGATATTTCGGACACCAAACTCGGTACGCAGTATTTT,CASSQDISDTKLGTQYF
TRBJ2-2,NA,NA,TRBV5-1,TGCGCCAGCGGACTACAGGACACCGGGGAGCTGTTTTTT,CASGLQDTGELFF
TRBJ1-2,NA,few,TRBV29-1,TGCAGCGTGCTAGGGTCAGGGATCTATGGCTACACCTTC,CSVLGSGIYGYTF
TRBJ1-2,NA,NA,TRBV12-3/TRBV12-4,TGTGCCAGCAGGTTAAGCGCAGACTATGGCTACACCTTC,CASRLSADYGYTF
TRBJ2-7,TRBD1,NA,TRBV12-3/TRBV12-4,TGTGCCAGCAGCCCGGGACAGGATACCTACGAGCAGTACTTC,CASSPGQDTYEQYF
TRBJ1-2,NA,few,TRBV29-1,TGCAGCGTTCGGGCCTCTCCTAGCTATGGCTACACCTTC,CSVRASPSYGYTF
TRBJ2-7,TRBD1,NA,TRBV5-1,TGCGCCGGCAGCTTGGAGGCGGGACAGGAGGTGTACGAGCAGTACTTC,CAGSLEAGQEVYEQYF
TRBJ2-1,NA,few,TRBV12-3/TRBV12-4,TGTGCCAGCAGTTTAATAAGGGGGGGTAGCACCGATGAGCAGTTCTTC,CASSLIRGGSTDEQFF
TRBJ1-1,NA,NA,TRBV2,TGTGCCAGCAGGGAGAGAGGGAGGTGGGAAGCTTTCTTT,CASRERGRWEAFF
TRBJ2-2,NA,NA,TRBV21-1,TGTGCCAGCAGCAACTTCTCCGACAATTCGGAGCTGTTTTTT,CASSNFSDNSELFF
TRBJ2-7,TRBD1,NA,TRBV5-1,TGCGCCAGCAGCCCGGGAAATATCGACAGGGGTGAAGGGCAGTACTTC,CASSPGNIDRGEGQYF
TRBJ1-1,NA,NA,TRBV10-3,TGTGCCATCAGTTCAGGACCCCAGAACACTGAAGCTTTCTTT,CAISSGPQNTEAFF
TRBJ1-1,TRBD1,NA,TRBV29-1,TGCAGCGTTTACAGCGGACAGGGTATGAACACTGAAGCTTTCTTT,CSVYSGQGMNTEAFF
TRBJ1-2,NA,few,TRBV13,TGTGCCAGCAGCTTGGATTGGGGGGGAGAGGACTATGGCTACACCTTC,CASSLDWGGEDYGYTF
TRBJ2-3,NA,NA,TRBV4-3,TGCGCCAGCAGCCGCCTAACCACTAGCACAGATACGCAGTATTTT,CASSRLTTSTDTQYF
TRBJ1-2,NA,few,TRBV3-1,TGTGCCAGCAGCCCTACGTGGGAAGGCGTGAATGGCTACACCTTC,CASSPTWEGVNGYTF
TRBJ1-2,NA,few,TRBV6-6,TGTGCCAGCAGTCTCAGGCGACCGAACTATGGCTACACCTTC,CASSLRRPNYGYTF